The TCR beta chain under discussion was sequenced for a study of control samples from healthy donors and cancer patients. Generated by immunoSEQ multiplex PCR, the TCRdb table keeps only in-frame clones and is missing some. Here the sample spans about 51,000 clones, 80% being singletons. In germline, CDR1 is MNHNS, CDR2 SASEGT. Deletions cut 2 bases from V and 3 bases from J, with 16 bases between. CDR3 size: 16 residues. The sequenced sample consisted of blood. V usage is TRBV6-1 and J usage is TRBJ2-5; D is uncertain. The TCR sequence derives from a man in his 70s in good health. The CDR3 DNA follows: TGTGCCAGCAGTGAATTTGGCCCACGGCTAGAAGAGACCCAGTACTTC. It specifies CASSEFGPRLEETQYF.